Following are 12 T cell receptor beta chains from one sample sequenced in a study of beta chain features in type 1 diabetes. cDNA synthesis used the whole RNA isolate, giving expressed TCRB sequences. The protocol was immunoSEQ multiplex PCR, while the TCRdb copy is restricted to in-frame clones and leaves out a portion. The repertoire holds 300,000 or so clones, with 13% to 15% as singletons. Their cognate antigens are unknown. The study, taken as a whole, reports: Within each of all four CD4+ subsets, Type 1 diabetes patients had TCRB CDR3s that were moderately but significantly shorter.

The sequenced sample consisted of naive CD4+ T cells from blood. These receptors originate from a man aged 25 to 40 with type 1 diabetes.

The CDR3 DNA reads TGTGCCGCCAAAAAGACGGGACAGGGATCCAATGAGCAGTTCTTC. Amino acids: CAAKKTGQGSNEQFF. The J gene is TRBJ2-1, the V gene TRBV25-1; 9 nucleotides align to TRBD1. The CDR3 has 15 residues. Losses at the gene ends were 11 bases for V and 6 bases for J; bases not matched to a gene: 14. The germline V gene encodes CDR1 MGHDK and CDR2 SYGVNS.

This clone was seen only a few times. This chain uses TRBV5-6 with TRBJ1-1, with 8 nucleotides matching TRBD1. The CDR3 runs to 14 residues. In germline, CDR1 is SGHDT, CDR2 YYEEEE. With 3 bases clipped from V and 0 bases from J, the junction kept 1 base outside the gene matches. The CDR3 bases are TGTGCCAGCAGCTGGGACAGGCTGAACACTGAAGCTTTCTTT. It translates to CASSWDRLNTEAFF.

The J gene is TRBJ2-5, the V gene TRBV19; 8 bases line up with TRBD2. V shed 3 bases and J 2 bases; nucleotides not matched to a gene: 5. Per the germline V gene, CDR1 is LNHDA and CDR2 is SQIVND (reference sequence). CDR3 length: 15 amino acids. The CDR3 region has the DNA TGTGCCAGTAGTATGGTTACTAGCGGACAAGAGACCCAGTACTTC. This encodes CASSMVTSGQETQYF.

CDR3 amino acids: CASSVLAGGRSTQYF. The CDR3 DNA is TGTGCCAGCAGTGTACTAGCGGGAGGGAGGAGTACGCAGTATTTT. The chain has TRBV28 and TRBJ2-3; 13 positions match TRBD2. The CDR3 is 15 residues long. V trimming: 5 bases; J trimming: 8 bases; junction bases outside the gene matches: 7. Germline CDR1 is MDHEN and CDR2 is SYDVKM.

The rearrangement uses TRBV7-2 and TRBJ1-1; 7 positions agree with TRBD1. Germline V gene lookup returns CDR1 SGHTA and CDR2 FQGNSA. CDR3 size: 14 residues. The ends lost 2 bases at V and 6 bases at J; junction bases unmatched: 6. This CDR3 is CASSLNRGRAEAFF. The CDR3 DNA reads TGTGCCAGCAGCTTAAACAGGGGAAGGGCTGAAGCTTTCTTT.

The J gene is TRBJ1-2, the V gene TRBV4-2; 10 bases fit TRBD1. From germline, CDR1 is LGHNA and CDR2 YNFKEQ. CDR3 length equals 14 residues. V dropped 3 bases and J dropped 11; count of bases not matched to a gene: 9. The CDR3 nucleotides read TGTGCCAGCAGCCAGGGGGGACAGGGGATTGGTTACACCTTC. It yields the protein CASSQGGQGIGYTF.

This clone was recorded a few times. The CDR3 here is CASSLGGRGGTGELFF. In nucleotides, the CDR3 is TGTGCCAGCAGCTTGGGCGGGAGAGGTGGCACCGGGGAGCTGTTTTTT. V usage is TRBV5-6 and J usage is TRBJ2-2, with TRBD2 matching 7 bases. Looked up from germline, CDR1 is SGHDT and CDR2 is YYEEEE. This CDR3 contains 16 residues. Losses at the gene ends were 0 bases for V and 4 bases for J; bases not matched to a gene: 6.

J is TRBJ1-1 and V is TRBV2; D gene unclear. This CDR3 region has 16 residues. V lost 7 bases and J 0 bases, leaving 18 bases between the germline ends. Germline V gene lookup returns CDR1 SNHLY and CDR2 FYNNEI. The CDR3 protein is CASTRTQVLMNTEAFF. CDR3 bases: TGTGCCAGCACCCGAACCCAGGTTTTAATGAACACTGAAGCTTTCTTT.

The CDR3: CASRTGNQPQHF. CDR3 sequence (DNA): TGTGCCAGCAGGACAGGCAATCAGCCCCAGCATTTT. The chain joins TRBV6-5 to TRBJ1-5; the D gene is possibly TRBD1 (5 bases). Germline loops: CDR1 MNHEY, CDR2 SVGAGI. V lost 6 bases to trimming and J lost 2 bases, with 5 bases between them. This CDR3 is built from 12 residues.

For the CDR3, the DNA is TGTGCCAGCAGCTTAGGTGCAGCTAACTATGGCTACACCTTC. This translates into CASSLGAANYGYTF. The V and J genes are TRBV11-2 and TRBJ1-2; D unclear. Germline loops: CDR1 SGHAT, CDR2 FQNNGV. Deletions cut 1 base from V and 0 bases from J, with 6 bases between. The CDR3 loop spans 14 amino acids.

This clone was seen only a few times. V and J are TRBV9 and TRBJ2-7, with 10 bases identical to TRBD2. Trimming cost V 3 bases and J 7 bases; bases outside gene matches: 10. The CDR3 totals 15 residues. CDR1 is SGDLS and CDR2 is YYNGEE in the germline V gene. The CDR3 reads CASSAMASGSSEQYF. The CDR3 DNA reads TGTGCCAGCAGCGCTATGGCTAGCGGGAGTTCGGAGCAGTACTTC.

This chain links TRBV6-6 with TRBJ1-2; D is possibly TRBD1 (6 bases). The germline CDR1 and CDR2 sequences are MNHNY and SVGAGI (reference sequence). Trimming pared 8 bases from V and 6 bases from J, leaving 16 bases between. The CDR3 has 13 residues. The CDR3 DNA reads as TGTGCCAGCGACCACAGGGCCTCGAATGGCTACACCTTC. Its translation: CASDHRASNGYTF.